Below are 20 T cell receptor beta chains sequenced from a single sample in a study of shared clonotypes between healthy human individuals. Assay: immunoSEQ multiplex PCR; the TCRdb copy retains only in-frame clones and omits some. The sample contains under 1 million clones, 95% to 97% of which appear only once. Naive CD8 cells lacked CD45RO and underwent positive selection for CCR7, leaving out terminally differentiated effector memory CD45RA+ cells. Input material: naive CD8+ T cells sorted from blood. These receptors were obtained from a man aged 30 to 39 in good health.

The chain links TRBV5-1 to TRBJ2-7; TRBD1 is a possible D gene (6 bases). The V gene's germline CDR1 is SGHRS and CDR2 YFSETQ. This CDR3 spans 14 amino acids. The germline V and J ends were trimmed by 1 base and 4 bases, with 12 bases remaining between them. DNA of the CDR3: TGCGCCAGCAGCTTGAAACAGGGACGATACGAGCAGTACTTC. It specifies CASSLKQGRYEQYF.

The chain carries TRBV25-1 and TRBJ1-5; D remains ambiguous. Germline V lookup: CDR1 MGHDK, CDR2 SYGVNS. Trimming took off 3 bases at V and 0 bases at J, with 6 bases between the two ends. CDR3 length equals 14 residues. CDR3: CASSDRVSNQPQHF. DNA of the CDR3: TGTGCCAGCAGTGATCGGGTTAGCAATCAGCCCCAGCATTTT. Full variable domain (outside the CDR3, taken from reference TRBV25-1 and TRBJ1-5): EADIYQTPRYLVIGTGKKITLECSQTMGHDKMYWYQQDPGMELHLIHYSYGVNSTEKGDLSSESTVSRIRTEHFPLTLESARPSHTSQYLCASSDRVSNQPQHFGDGTRLSIL.

In its sample, this clone was seen once. The chain carries TRBV7-2 and TRBJ2-7; TRBD1 agrees at 7 bases. Germline loops: CDR1 SGHTA, CDR2 FQGNSA. The CDR3 length is 17 residues. The V and J ends lost 2 bases and 4 bases, in that order; junction bases with no gene match: 14. The CDR3 DNA reads as TGTGCCAGCAGCTTATTGGGGCCAGAGACAGGGTTGTACGAGCAGTACTTC. As protein: CASSLLGPETGLYEQYF.

This clone showed up just once. The chain has TRBV14 and TRBJ2-7, with D possibly called TRBD1 or TRBD2 (5 bases each). V lost 1 base, J lost 6 bases, and 13 bases lay in between. The CDR3 is 14 residues long. Germline lookup yields CDR1 SGHDN and CDR2 FVKESK. The CDR3 coding sequence is TGTGCCAGCAGCCAAGGGGGACGAGGGCCCGAGCAGTACTTC. Translated: CASSQGGRGPEQYF.

The rearrangement uses TRBV2 and TRBJ2-3, with 7 bases identical to TRBD2. Unmatched junction bases numbered 8, after V lost 1 base and J lost 1 base. Germline loops: CDR1 SNHLY, CDR2 FYNNEI. The CDR3 runs 17 residues. CDR3 protein: CASSEGVGGTRTDTQYF. CDR3 DNA: TGTGCCAGCAGTGAAGGGGTGGGGGGGACCCGCACAGATACGCAGTATTTT.

This clone was picked up one time. This sequence joins TRBV29-1 and TRBJ2-1; 8 bases match TRBD2. V lost 8 bases to trimming and J lost 4 bases; unmatched junction nucleotides: 7. CDR3 length: 13 amino acids. The germline CDR1 and CDR2 sequences are SQVTM and ANQGSEA. The CDR3 DNA follows: TGCAGCACCCTCATAGCGGGGTACAATGAGCAGTTCTTC. Its protein is CSTLIAGYNEQFF.

Only one count was recorded for this clone. The chain links TRBV7-9 to TRBJ1-2; 9 nucleotides line up with TRBD1. The V gene end was trimmed by 5 bases and the J gene end by 7 bases; junction bases not matched to a gene: 14. The CDR3 runs to 16 residues. Germline V gene data show CDR1 as SEHNR and CDR2 as FQNEAQ (reference sequence). The CDR3, as DNA: TGTGCCAGCAGCACCCTGGGTGGGACAGGGCGGTCTGGCTACACCTTC. Translating gives CASSTLGGTGRSGYTF.

This clone has just one count. This chain connects TRBV7-3 to TRBJ2-5; weak D call: TRBD2 (5 bases). The CDR3 totals 17 residues. Germline lookup yields CDR1 SGHTA and CDR2 FQGTGA. Trimming removed 5 bases at V and 2 bases at J, with 21 bases between. CDR3 loop: CASSPVNPPADQETQYF. The DNA of the CDR3 is TGTGCCAGCAGCCCAGTTAACCCCCCAGCGGATCAAGAGACCCAGTACTTC.

The chain has TRBV7-6 and TRBJ2-2, with a weak D call TRBD2 (5 bases). The CDR3 is 13 residues long. Germline CDR1 SGHVS, CDR2 FNYEAQ. V lost 3 bases, J lost 7 bases, and 9 bases lay in between. The CDR3 DNA reads as TGTGCCAGCAGCTTTTCTGCGGGCGGGGAGCTGTTTTTT. This codes for CASSFSAGGELFF.

The chain employs TRBV4-1 and TRBJ1-1, with D unclear. The V and J ends lost 4 bases and 0 bases respectively, with 15 bases between them. Looked up from germline, CDR1 is MGHRA and CDR2 is YSYEKL. CDR3 length: 16 amino acids. The CDR3 bases are TGCGCCAGCAGCCCGCCGATTCGGCAGATGAACACTGAAGCTTTCTTT. It is translated as CASSPPIRQMNTEAFF.

J is TRBJ1-2 and V is TRBV19; D remains unclear. The CDR3 consists of 12 residues. Trimming took 2 bases from V and 8 from J, leaving 9 bases between them. Germline loops: CDR1 LNHDA, CDR2 SQIVND (reference sequence). DNA of the CDR3: TGTGCCAGTAGTATAACGGGATGGGGCTACACCTTC. It is translated as CASSITGWGYTF.

The gene calls are TRBV4-3 and TRBJ1-2; unclear D gene. The V and J ends lost 0 bases and 4 bases respectively, with 12 bases between them. The CDR3 extends over 15 amino acids. Germline V lookup: CDR1 LGHNA, CDR2 YSLEER. CDR3 protein: CASSQDRETSYGYTF. The DNA of the CDR3 is TGCGCCAGCAGCCAAGATAGAGAGACTAGCTATGGCTACACCTTC.

Details on this clone: Other DNA sequences of this sample code for an identical CDR3. The chain uses TRBV27 and TRBJ2-3, with TRBD2 matching over 12 bases. Germline V CDR1 and CDR2: MNHEY, SMNVEV (reference sequence). This CDR3 region has 17 residues. With 5 bases clipped from V and 5 bases from J, the junction kept 11 bases outside the gene matches. The CDR3 bases are TGTGCCAGCAGTCTCCTCCTAGCGGGAGGGCCGGGAGATACGCAGTATTTT. Translated: CASSLLLAGGPGDTQYF.

Concerning this clone itself: The same CDR3 is also encoded by other DNA sequences in this sample. This chain connects TRBV5-1 to TRBJ1-5; D is unresolved. V was cut by 2 bases and J by 0 bases, with 9 bases left in between. CDR1 and CDR2 (germline): SGHRS, YFSETQ. The CDR3 consists of 15 residues. In nucleotides, the CDR3 is TGCGCCAGCAGCTTATTGGGGAATAGCAATCAGCCCCAGCATTTT. It specifies CASSLLGNSNQPQHF. Together with reference TRBV5-1 and TRBJ1-5, the CDR3 gives the full variable domain: KAGVTQTPRYLIKTRGQQVTLSCSPISGHRSVSWYQQTPGQGLQFLFEYFSETQRNKGNFPGRFSGRQFSNSRSEMNVSTLELGDSALYLCASSLLGNSNQPQHFGDGTRLSIL.

This chain uses TRBV27 with TRBJ1-1; D is unclear. CDR1 and CDR2 from the germline V gene are MNHEY and SMNVEV (reference sequence). The CDR3 is 15 residues long. V was shortened by 3 bases and J by 1 base, with 12 bases between the two germline ends. In nucleotides, the CDR3 is TGTGCCAGCAGTTTTTTACCCCCAGGGAACACTGAAGCTTTCTTT. Encoded protein: CASSFLPPGNTEAFF.

As to this clone: This specimen includes other DNA sequences encoding the same CDR3. The chain's CDR3 is CASSEGPGADEQYF. The DNA of the CDR3 is TGTGCCAGCAGTGAAGGGCCAGGGGCTGACGAGCAGTACTTC. The rearrangement joins TRBV6-1 to TRBJ2-7, with D perhaps TRBD1 (6 bases). The V and J ends lost 1 base and 5 bases respectively, with 12 bases between them. Germline V lookup: CDR1 MNHNS, CDR2 SASEGT. This CDR3 is built from 14 residues.

This sequence joins TRBV13 and TRBJ1-1; unclear D gene. V was shortened by 3 bases and J by 1 base, with 6 bases between the two germline ends. This CDR3 contains 13 residues. Per the germline V gene, CDR1 is PRHDT and CDR2 is FYEKMQ (reference sequence). CDR3 in amino acids: CASSFGSNTEAFF. The CDR3 DNA follows: TGTGCCAGCAGCTTCGGATCGAACACTGAAGCTTTCTTT.

V is TRBV2 and J is TRBJ1-4; possible D gene TRBD1, 5 bases. Germline CDR1 and CDR2: SNHLY and FYNNEI. V was shortened by 1 base and J by 5 bases, with 20 bases between the two germline ends. The CDR3 loop spans 18 amino acids. Here the CDR3 reads CASSEVGQGLRQNEKLFF. The CDR3 DNA reads as TGTGCCAGCAGTGAAGTAGGGCAGGGTTTGAGACAAAATGAAAAACTGTTTTTT.

The V gene is TRBV4-3, the J gene TRBJ2-1; 7 bases are shared with TRBD1. CDR1 and CDR2 from the germline V gene are LGHNA and YSLEER. Trimming removed 3 bases from V and 5 bases from J; junction bases left unmatched: 4. CDR3 size: 14 residues. This chain's CDR3 is CASSHTGDHNEQFF. Here the CDR3 DNA reads TGCGCCAGCAGCCACACAGGGGACCACAATGAGCAGTTCTTC.

This clone is a singleton in its sample. This chain joins TRBV11-2 and TRBJ2-7; TRBD2 might be the D (6 bases). The V end was cut by 5 bases, the J end by 4 bases, with 24 bases between. The CDR3 has 17 amino acids. CDR1 is SGHAT, CDR2 FQNNGV, per germline. CDR3 DNA: TGTGCCAGCAGCCCAGCCCCAACGGGAGCGTTTTTATACGAGCAGTACTTC. Its protein product is CASSPAPTGAFLYEQYF.